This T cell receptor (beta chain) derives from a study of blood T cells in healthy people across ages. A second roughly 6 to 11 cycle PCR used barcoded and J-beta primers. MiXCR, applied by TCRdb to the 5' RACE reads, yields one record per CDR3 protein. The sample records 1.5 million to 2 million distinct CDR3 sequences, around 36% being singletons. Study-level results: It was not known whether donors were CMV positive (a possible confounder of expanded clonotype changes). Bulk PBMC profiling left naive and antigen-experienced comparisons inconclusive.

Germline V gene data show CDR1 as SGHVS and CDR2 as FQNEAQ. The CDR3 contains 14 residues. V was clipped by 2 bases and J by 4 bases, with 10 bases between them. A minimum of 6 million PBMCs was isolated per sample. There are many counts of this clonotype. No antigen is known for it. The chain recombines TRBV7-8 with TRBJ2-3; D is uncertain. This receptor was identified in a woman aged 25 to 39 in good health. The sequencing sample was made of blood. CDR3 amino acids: CASSLLLYADTQYF. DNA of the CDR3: TGTGCCAGCAGCTTACTCTTATACGCAGATACGCAGTATTTT.